One sample yielded the 8 T cell receptor beta chains listed below, sequenced in a study of shared clonotypes between healthy human individuals. Sequenced by immunoSEQ multiplex PCR; TCRdb stores in-frame clones only, minus some. Altogether about 690,000 clones are present, about 90% being singletons, with the ten largest covering roughly 36%. The sequenced sample was memory CD8+ T cells from PBMCs. Subset described: CD45RO+ cells pooled with CCR7-negative TemRA cells. The receptor set was obtained from a man between 18 and 35 years old in good health. Some clones in this sample may be carry-over from other donors' samples.

The V call is TRBV29-1, the J call TRBJ2-2; D unresolved. Trimming shortened V by 5 bases and J by 6 bases, and 10 bases separated the two germline ends. Germline CDR1 is SQVTM and CDR2 is ANQGSEA. The length of the CDR3 is 12 residues. Here the CDR3 DNA reads TGCAGCGTTCATGGTTCCCCCGGGGAGCTGTTTTTT. Amino acids: CSVHGSPGELFF.

In the case of this clone: The sample contains more than one DNA sequence encoding this CDR3. CDR3 in amino acids: CASSLAGTNYGYTF. The CDR3 nucleotides read TGTGCCAGCAGCCTCGCAGGGACCAACTATGGCTACACCTTC. This sequence joins TRBV7-9 and TRBJ1-2; a weak D match, TRBD1 (5 bases). CDR3 size: 14 residues. V was pared by 5 bases and J by 2 bases, with 12 bases between. Looked up from germline, CDR1 is SEHNR and CDR2 is FQNEAQ (reference sequence).

J is TRBJ2-5 and V is TRBV7-9; D ambiguous. The CDR3 runs 12 residues. Germline V gives CDR1 SEHNR, CDR2 FQNEAQ (reference sequence). The V end lost 5 bases, the J end lost 5 bases, and 9 bases lay between the germline ends. The CDR3 nucleotides are TGTGCCAGCAGCCCCTCGGGCGAGACCCAGTACTTC. Translated: CASSPSGETQYF.

This clone was detected only once. CDR3 sequence (DNA): TGTGCTAGTGGTTTGGGACGACAGGGGTTAGGAGAGACCCAGTACTTC. Translating it yields CASGLGRQGLGETQYF. The chain has TRBV12-5 and TRBJ2-5, with TRBD1 matching over 8 bases. CDR1 and CDR2 from the germline V gene are LGHNT and FRNRAP. V shed 1 base and J 4 bases; nucleotides not matched to a gene: 8. This CDR3 is 16 amino acids long.

The chain couples TRBV15 to TRBJ1-1; 10 nucleotides align to TRBD1. This CDR3 has 14 amino acids. Germline trimming cut 6 bases from V and 5 bases from J; bases unmatched to any gene: 6. CDR1 and CDR2 (germline): LNHNV, YYDKDF (reference sequence). Here the CDR3 DNA reads TGTGCCACCAGGTTGGGACAGGGGTTGACTGAAGCTTTCTTT. Translating gives CATRLGQGLTEAFF.

The chain has TRBV5-1 and TRBJ2-1; D possibly corresponds to TRBD2 (6 bases). CDR1 is SGHRS and CDR2 is YFSETQ in the germline V gene. The CDR3 covers 13 residues. Trimming took 2 bases from V and 7 from J, leaving 10 bases between them. The CDR3 DNA follows: TGCGCCAGCAGCTTTTGGGCGGGAAATGAGCAGTTCTTC. Amino acid sequence: CASSFWAGNEQFF.

V and J are TRBV5-6 and TRBJ2-7; TRBD1 matches 8 bases. CDR3 length: 13 amino acids. V shed 4 bases and J 4 bases; nucleotides not matched to a gene: 4. Germline CDR1 reads SGHDT; CDR2 reads YYEEEE. CDR3 region: CASSQGARYEQYF. As DNA, the CDR3 is TGTGCCAGCAGCCAGGGGGCTAGGTACGAGCAGTACTTC.

This clone was found once. V gene TRBV6-1 combines with J gene TRBJ2-3; TRBD1 agrees at 11 bases. Germline-derived CDR1 and CDR2 are MNHNS and SASEGT. The CDR3 is 15 amino acids. Trimming cost V 6 bases and J 3 bases; bases outside gene matches: 5. The CDR3 nucleotides read TGTGCCAGCAGCCCCGGGACAGGGGGGACAGATACGCAGTATTTT. Encoded protein: CASSPGTGGTDTQYF.